The clone carrying this TCR beta chain was seen only a few times. Its antigen is not identified. The data originate from a study of T cell repertoires in cytomegalovirus infection. In the study overall: Shared public TCR beta signatures pointed to both CMV infection and a matching HLA type. Study results and caveats: Identification of carriers of CMV plus the relevant HLA was performed using cumulative public TCR beta family frequency. Dominant in the ex vivo response were TCR beta clonotypes restricted by HLA-C and specific for CMV.

V was pared by 0 bases and J by 8 bases, with 6 bases of the junction left unmatched. The germline V gene has CDR1 SGHRS and CDR2 YFSETQ. CDR3 length: 14 residues. TCRdb redid the calling of the reads with MiXCR, one entry per CDR3 protein. The profile shows under 200,000 distinct CDR3 sequences, approximately 28% of them singletons. This TCR derives from a human donor in good health (CMV status not recorded). Some clones in this sample may be carry-over from other donors' samples. Sequencing used PBMCs. The rearrangement uses TRBV5-1 and TRBJ1-2; 8 positions agree with TRBD1. CDR3: CASSLGQGRRGYTF. CDR3 nucleotide sequence: TGCGCCAGCAGCTTGGGACAGGGGCGACGGGGCTACACCTTC.